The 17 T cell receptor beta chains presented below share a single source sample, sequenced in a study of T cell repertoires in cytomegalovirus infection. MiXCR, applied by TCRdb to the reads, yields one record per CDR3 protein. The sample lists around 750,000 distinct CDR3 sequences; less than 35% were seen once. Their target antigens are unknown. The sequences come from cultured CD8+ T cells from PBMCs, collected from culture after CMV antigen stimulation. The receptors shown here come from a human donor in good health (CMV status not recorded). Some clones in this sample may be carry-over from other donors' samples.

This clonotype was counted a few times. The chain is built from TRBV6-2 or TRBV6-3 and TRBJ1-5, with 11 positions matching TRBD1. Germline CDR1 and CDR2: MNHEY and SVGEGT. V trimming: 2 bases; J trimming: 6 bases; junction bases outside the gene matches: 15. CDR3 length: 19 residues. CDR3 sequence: CASSYPDRGLIIGSQPQHF. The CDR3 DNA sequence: TGTGCCAGCAGTTACCCGGACAGGGGGCTAATAATCGGTAGTCAGCCCCAGCATTTT.

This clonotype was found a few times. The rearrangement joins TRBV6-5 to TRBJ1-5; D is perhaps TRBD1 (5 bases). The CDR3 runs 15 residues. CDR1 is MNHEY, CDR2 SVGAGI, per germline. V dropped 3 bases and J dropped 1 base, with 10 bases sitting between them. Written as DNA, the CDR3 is TGTGCCAGCAGTTATTCCTGGGACAGCAATCAGCCCCAGCATTTT. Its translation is CASSYSWDSNQPQHF.

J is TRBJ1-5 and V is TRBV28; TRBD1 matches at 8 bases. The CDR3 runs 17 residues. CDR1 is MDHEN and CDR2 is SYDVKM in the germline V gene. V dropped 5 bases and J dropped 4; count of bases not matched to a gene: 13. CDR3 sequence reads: CASSANPRTGWNQPQHF. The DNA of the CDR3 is TGTGCCAGCAGTGCAAACCCCCGGACAGGGTGGAATCAGCCCCAGCATTTT.

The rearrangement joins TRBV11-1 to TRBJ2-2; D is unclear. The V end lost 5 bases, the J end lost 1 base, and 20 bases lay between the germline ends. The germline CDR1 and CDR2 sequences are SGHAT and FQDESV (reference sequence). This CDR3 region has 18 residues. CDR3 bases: TGTGCCAGCAGCCGGCCTCGGGTCTCAAGCCGGAACACCGGGGAGCTGTTTTTT. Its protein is CASSRPRVSSRNTGELFF. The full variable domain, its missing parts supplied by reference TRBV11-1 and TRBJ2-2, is EAEVAQSPRYKITEKSQAVAFWCDPISGHATLYWYRQILGQGPELLVQFQDESVVDDSQLPKDRFSAERLKGVDSTLKIQPAELGDSAMYLCASSRPRVSSRNTGELFFGEGSRLTVL.

In DNA, the CDR3 is TGCGCCAGCAGCCAAGTTGGGGGCGTCGGTGGAGTGTACACTGAAGCTTTCTTT. As protein: CASSQVGGVGGVYTEAFF. This chain uses TRBV4-1 with TRBJ1-1; D is possibly TRBD1 (6 bases). The germline CDR1 and CDR2 sequences are MGHRA and YSYEKL. V lost 1 base and J lost 3, with 21 bases in between. This CDR3 contains 18 residues.

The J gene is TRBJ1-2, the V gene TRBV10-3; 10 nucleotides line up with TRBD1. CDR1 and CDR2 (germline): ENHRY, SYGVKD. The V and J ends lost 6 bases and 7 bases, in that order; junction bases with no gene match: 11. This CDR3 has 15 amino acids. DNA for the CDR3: TGTGCCATCAGCCCGGGACAGGGGAAATTCGGTGGCTACACCTTC. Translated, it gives CAISPGQGKFGGYTF.

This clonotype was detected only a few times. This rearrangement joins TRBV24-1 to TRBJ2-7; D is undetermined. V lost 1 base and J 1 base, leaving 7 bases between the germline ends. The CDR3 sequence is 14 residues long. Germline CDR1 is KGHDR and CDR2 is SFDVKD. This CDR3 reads CATSDFGRSYEQYV. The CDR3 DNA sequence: TGTGCCACCAGTGATTTTGGGCGATCCTACGAGCAGTACGTC.

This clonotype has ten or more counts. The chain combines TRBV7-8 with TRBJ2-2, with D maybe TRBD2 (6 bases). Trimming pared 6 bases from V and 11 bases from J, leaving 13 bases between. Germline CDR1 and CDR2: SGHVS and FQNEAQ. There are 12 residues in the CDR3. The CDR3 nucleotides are TGTGCCAGCAGACCCGGGGGAGGAGAGCTGTTTTTT. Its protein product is CASRPGGGELFF.

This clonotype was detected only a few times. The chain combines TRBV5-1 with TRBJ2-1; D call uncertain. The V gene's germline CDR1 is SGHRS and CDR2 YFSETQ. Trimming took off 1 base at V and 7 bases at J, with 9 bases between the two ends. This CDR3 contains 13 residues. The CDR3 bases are TGCGCCAGCAGCTTGTCAAGTTGGAATGAGCAGTTCTTC. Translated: CASSLSSWNEQFF.

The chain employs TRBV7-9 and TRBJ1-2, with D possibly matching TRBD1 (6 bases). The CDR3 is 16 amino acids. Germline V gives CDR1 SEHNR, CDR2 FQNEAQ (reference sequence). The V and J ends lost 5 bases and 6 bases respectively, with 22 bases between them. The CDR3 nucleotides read TGTGCCAGCAGCCCCGTGGTGTATGGGGGGCGAAATGGCTACACCTTC. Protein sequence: CASSPVVYGGRNGYTF.

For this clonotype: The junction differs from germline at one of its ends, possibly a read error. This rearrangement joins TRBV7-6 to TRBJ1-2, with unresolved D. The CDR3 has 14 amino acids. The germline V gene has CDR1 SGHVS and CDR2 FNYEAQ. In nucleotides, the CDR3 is TGTGCCAGCAGCTTCCTCCCGGTCAACTATGTCTACACCTTC. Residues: CASSFLPVNYVYTF.

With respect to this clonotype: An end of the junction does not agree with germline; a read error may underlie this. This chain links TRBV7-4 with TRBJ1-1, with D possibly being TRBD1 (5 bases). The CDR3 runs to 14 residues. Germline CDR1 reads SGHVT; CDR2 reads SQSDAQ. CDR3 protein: CASSLDRPNTKAFF. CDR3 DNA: TGTGCCAGCAGCTTAGACAGGCCGAACACTAAAGCTTTCTTT.

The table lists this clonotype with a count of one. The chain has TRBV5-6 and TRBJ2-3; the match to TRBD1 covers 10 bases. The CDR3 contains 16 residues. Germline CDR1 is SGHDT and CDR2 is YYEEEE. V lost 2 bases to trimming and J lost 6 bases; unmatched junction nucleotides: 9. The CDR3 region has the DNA TGTGCCAGCAGCTTCCCGGGACAGGGGTATTTGGATACGCAGTATTTT. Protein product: CASSFPGQGYLDTQYF.

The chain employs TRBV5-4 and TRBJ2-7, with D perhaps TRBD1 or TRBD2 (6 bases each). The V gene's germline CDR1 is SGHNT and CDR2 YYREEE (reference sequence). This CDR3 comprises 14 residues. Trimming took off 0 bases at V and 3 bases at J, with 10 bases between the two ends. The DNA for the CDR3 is TGTGCCAGCAGCTTGGGGGGGGCCTTCTACGAGCAGTACTTC. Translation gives CASSLGGAFYEQYF.

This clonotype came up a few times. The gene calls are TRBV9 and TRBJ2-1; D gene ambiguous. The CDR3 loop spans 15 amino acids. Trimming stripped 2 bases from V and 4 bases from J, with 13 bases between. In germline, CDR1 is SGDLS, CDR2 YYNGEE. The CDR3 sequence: CASSVPTETYNEQFF. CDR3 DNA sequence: TGTGCCAGCAGCGTTCCCACCGAGACATACAATGAGCAGTTCTTC.

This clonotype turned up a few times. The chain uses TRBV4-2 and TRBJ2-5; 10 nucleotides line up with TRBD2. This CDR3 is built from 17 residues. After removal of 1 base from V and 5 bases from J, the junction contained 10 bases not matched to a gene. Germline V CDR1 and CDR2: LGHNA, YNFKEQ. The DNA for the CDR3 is TGTGCCAGCAGCCAAGTGGGTAGCGGGGGGCCACAGGAGACCCAGTACTTC. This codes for CASSQVGSGGPQETQYF.

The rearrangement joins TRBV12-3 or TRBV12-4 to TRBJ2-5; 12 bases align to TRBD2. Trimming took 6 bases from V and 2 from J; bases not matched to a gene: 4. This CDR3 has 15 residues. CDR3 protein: CASSHLAGGQETQYF. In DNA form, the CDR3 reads TGTGCCAGCAGCCACCTAGCGGGGGGGCAAGAGACCCAGTACTTC.